The 24 T cell receptor beta chains in this list originate from one sample, sequenced in a study of T cell responses to AZD1222 COVID-19 vaccine. The repertoire was sequenced with immunoSEQ multiplex PCR; TCRdb's copy has only in-frame clones and lacks some. The sample lists over 100,000 clones, roughly 90% occurring once. Specimen: peripheral blood, collected on day 0 of AZD1222 vaccination. The receptors stem from an adult in good health.

The CDR3 DNA follows: TGTGCCAGCAGTTTACAGAACACTGAAGCTTTCTTT. Protein sequence: CASSLQNTEAFF. The J gene is TRBJ1-1, the V gene TRBV12-3 or TRBV12-4, with D unresolved. The CDR3 totals 12 residues. The V end was cut by 2 bases, the J end by 1 base, with 2 bases between.

Worth noting for this clone: The junction does not match germline at one end; this may be a read error. The chain carries TRBV4-2 and TRBJ2-7; 13 bases agree with TRBD2. Germline lookup yields CDR1 LGHNA and CDR2 YNFKEQ. The CDR3 contains 15 residues. The CDR3 DNA is TGTGCCAGCAGCCAAGTAGGGACTAGCGGGACCAACCGTAAGTTC. It yields the protein CASSQVGTSGTNRKF.

This rearrangement joins TRBV4-1 to TRBJ1-1; D remains ambiguous. The CDR3 sequence is 14 residues long. V was clipped by 1 base and J by 5 bases, with 11 bases between them. Germline V gene data show CDR1 as MGHRA and CDR2 as YSYEKL. The CDR3 loop is CASSQVQLGTEAFF. The CDR3 DNA is TGCGCCAGCAGCCAAGTTCAGCTGGGAACTGAAGCTTTCTTT.

The V and J genes are TRBV24-1 and TRBJ2-1; D is perhaps TRBD1 (6 bases). Germline loops: CDR1 KGHDR, CDR2 SFDVKD. Between the trimmed V and J ends, which lost 3 bases and 8 bases, there was a span of 19 bases. CDR3 length: 16 amino acids. The CDR3 spells CATSDPSGAGADEQFF. CDR3 nucleotide sequence: TGTGCCACCAGTGATCCATCTGGGGCAGGGGCTGATGAGCAGTTCTTC.

This sequence joins TRBV6-2 or TRBV6-3 and TRBJ2-2; D is possibly TRBD1 (8 bases). Trimming shortened V by 4 bases and J by 5 bases, and 14 bases separated the two germline ends. The CDR3 has 15 residues. Germline V gene lookup returns CDR1 MNHEY and CDR2 SVGEGT. CDR3 nucleotide sequence: TGTGCCAGCAGTTTGAACAGGGGGGGGACCGGGGAGCTGTTTTTT. It codes for CASSLNRGGTGELFF.

CDR3 in amino acids: CATRGTSGSADTQYF. The CDR3 region has the DNA TGTGCCACCAGGGGTACTAGCGGGAGCGCAGATACGCAGTATTTT. The genes are TRBV24-1 and TRBJ2-3; 11 bases are a match to TRBD2. Germline trimming cut 7 bases from V and 4 bases from J; bases unmatched to any gene: 6. Germline V gene sequence: CDR1 KGHDR, CDR2 SFDVKD. This CDR3 is built from 15 residues.

This clone has only one observation. Other nucleotide sequences in the sample specify the same CDR3. The chain links TRBV9 to TRBJ1-1, with D maybe TRBD1 (5 bases). V lost 0 bases, J lost 5 bases, and 8 bases lay in between. The CDR3 runs 13 residues. In germline, CDR1 is SGDLS, CDR2 YYNGEE. The CDR3 sequence: CASSVGAGTEAFF. CDR3 nucleotides: TGTGCCAGCAGCGTAGGGGCAGGGACTGAAGCTTTCTTT.

The chain joins TRBV28 to TRBJ2-7; 7 nucleotides agree with TRBD1. Germline V gives CDR1 MDHEN, CDR2 SYDVKM. V was pared by 6 bases and J by 6 bases, with 11 bases of the junction left unmatched. There are 14 residues in the CDR3. The CDR3 DNA is TGTGCCAGCAGCCTAGGGGGCCCCGTCGGCGAGCAGTACTTC. Translated: CASSLGGPVGEQYF.

The rearrangement uses TRBV10-3 and TRBJ2-1; D gene ambiguous. This CDR3 is built from 15 residues. Germline V gives CDR1 ENHRY, CDR2 SYGVKD. Trimming cost V 5 bases and J 0 bases, with 11 bases left between them. For the CDR3, the DNA is TGTGCCATCAGTCCTAGGCAGGACTCCTACAATGAGCAGTTCTTC. It yields the protein CAISPRQDSYNEQFF.

The rearrangement uses TRBV7-2 and TRBJ2-1, with 8 bases aligning to TRBD2. The junction had 4 bases not matched to a gene; V was cut back by 5 bases and J by 1 base. There are 15 residues in the CDR3. Germline-derived CDR1 and CDR2 are SGHTA and FQGNSA. The CDR3 sequence is CASSRLARSYNEQFF. The CDR3 region has the DNA TGTGCCAGCAGCAGACTAGCGCGGTCCTACAATGAGCAGTTCTTC.

The chain links TRBV11-2 to TRBJ1-1; no definite D call. Germline CDR1 reads SGHAT; CDR2 reads FQNNGV. CDR3 length: 12 amino acids. With 4 bases removed from V and 4 bases from J, the gap between germline ends came to 7 bases. The CDR3 bases are TGTGCCAGCAGCTCCAGAGGCACTGAAGCTTTCTTT. Translation gives CASSSRGTEAFF.

The gene calls are TRBV5-8 and TRBJ2-7; 7 positions agree with TRBD1. The CDR3 covers 16 residues. Germline-derived CDR1 and CDR2 are SGHTS and YDEGEE. Germline trimming cut 4 bases from V and 1 base from J; bases unmatched to any gene: 11. As DNA, the CDR3 is TGTGCCAGCAGCAAACCGACCGGGACAGCATCCTACGAGCAGTACTTC. Amino acids: CASSKPTGTASYEQYF.

The chain couples TRBV10-1 to TRBJ2-1; tentatively, D is TRBD1 (5 bases). V was pared by 0 bases and J by 8 bases, with 11 bases between. The CDR3 sequence is 14 residues long. Germline assignment: CDR1 WNHNN and CDR2 SYGVQD (reference sequence). The CDR3: CASSESGPNDEQFF. In DNA, the CDR3 is TGCGCCAGCAGTGAGTCGGGGCCGAACGATGAGCAGTTCTTC.

This rearrangement joins TRBV7-3 to TRBJ2-3, with D unresolved. V was clipped by 8 bases and J by 5 bases, with 17 bases between them. Germline values: CDR1 SGHTA, CDR2 FQGTGA. The CDR3 is 14 residues long. CDR3 sequence reads: CASAMESRIDTQYF. In DNA, the CDR3 is TGTGCCAGCGCCATGGAGAGTAGGATAGATACGCAGTATTTT.

This chain connects TRBV7-9 to TRBJ1-5, with unresolved D. Trimming took 3 bases from V and 6 from J, leaving 0 bases between them. Per the germline V gene, CDR1 is SEHNR and CDR2 is FQNEAQ (reference sequence). The CDR3 totals 10 residues. The CDR3 is CASSFQPQHF. The CDR3 region has the DNA TGTGCCAGCAGCTTTCAGCCCCAGCATTTT.

This clone was observed a few times. The chain recombines TRBV7-3 with TRBJ1-1; the D gene is possibly TRBD1 (6 bases). Germline V lookup: CDR1 SGHTA, CDR2 FQGTGA. The CDR3 has 12 residues. The ends were cut back, 5 bases at V and 6 bases at J, with 10 bases in the middle. The CDR3 spells CASSHGGSEAFF. In DNA, the CDR3 is TGTGCCAGCAGCCATGGGGGCTCTGAAGCTTTCTTT.

This clone was counted only a few times. The rearrangement uses TRBV6-5 and TRBJ1-6; D might be TRBD1 (6 bases). The V end lost 2 bases, the J end lost 7 bases, and 12 bases lay between the germline ends. The CDR3 totals 15 residues. The germline V gene encodes CDR1 MNHEY and CDR2 SVGAGI. The CDR3 nucleotides read TGTGCCAGCAGTTACACCGGGACAATGAATTCACCCCTCCACTTT. It codes for CASSYTGTMNSPLHF.

V is TRBV6-4 and J is TRBJ1-3; D ambiguous. CDR3 length equals 16 residues. V dropped 10 bases and J dropped 2 bases, with 21 bases sitting between them. Looked up from germline, CDR1 is MRHNA and CDR2 is SNTAGT. The CDR3 DNA follows: TGTGCCACCTTTAGGCGGACCACTTATACTGGAAACACCATATATTTT. Translated, it gives CATFRRTTYTGNTIYF.

The genes are TRBV6-6 and TRBJ2-5; D gene ambiguous. This CDR3 region has 11 residues. V gave up 0 bases and J gave up 5 bases, with 1 base separating them. CDR1 and CDR2 (germline): MNHNY, SVGAGI (reference sequence). This CDR3 is CASSYSETQYF. The CDR3, as DNA: TGTGCCAGCAGTTACTCGGAGACCCAGTACTTC.

The chain is built from TRBV4-1 and TRBJ2-3; D tentatively reads TRBD1 or TRBD2 (5 bases each). V dropped 1 base and J dropped 2 bases, with 13 bases sitting between them. This CDR3 comprises 16 residues. Germline-derived CDR1 and CDR2 are MGHRA and YSYEKL. The CDR3 DNA sequence: TGCGCCAGCAGCCAAGGCCGGGACGTGAACACAGATACGCAGTATTTT. Its translation: CASSQGRDVNTDTQYF.

V and J are TRBV9 and TRBJ2-2; D call uncertain. Between the trimmed V and J ends, which lost 0 bases and 4 bases, there was a span of 4 bases. This CDR3 spans 13 amino acids. Per germline, CDR1 SGDLS and CDR2 YYNGEE. The CDR3 DNA sequence: TGTGCCAGCAGCGTAGGGCTCACCGGGGAGCTGTTTTTT. This encodes CASSVGLTGELFF.

The chain uses TRBV18 and TRBJ2-7; 9 bases map to TRBD2. V lost 2 bases, J lost 2 bases, and 7 bases stayed unmatched. Germline CDR1 KGHSH, CDR2 LQKENI. CDR3 length: 16 amino acids. The CDR3: CASSPSATSGTYEQYF. For the CDR3, the DNA is TGTGCCAGCTCACCAAGCGCGACTAGCGGAACCTACGAGCAGTACTTC.

The chain links TRBV5-4 to TRBJ1-3; TRBD1 is a possible D gene (6 bases). CDR3 length: 14 residues. V was shortened by 4 bases and J by 0 bases, with 8 bases between the two germline ends. The germline CDR1 and CDR2 sequences are SGHNT and YYREEE (reference sequence). The CDR3 nucleotides read TGTGCCAGCAGCCTAGGGGGCTCTGGAAACACCATATATTTT. Encoded protein: CASSLGGSGNTIYF. Variable domain in full (rest from reference TRBV5-4 and TRBJ1-3): ETGVTQSPTHLIKTRGQQVTLRCSSQSGHNTVSWYQQALGQGPQFIFQYYREEENGRGNFPPRFSGLQFPNYSSELNVNALELDDSALYLCASSLGGSGNTIYFGEGSWLTVV.

The V and J genes are TRBV2 and TRBJ2-7; D may be TRBD1 or TRBD2 (5 bases each). Between the trimmed V and J ends, which lost 6 bases and 5 bases, there was a span of 20 bases. Germline V CDR1 and CDR2: SNHLY, FYNNEI. The CDR3 sequence is 15 residues long. In nucleotides, the CDR3 is TGTGCCAGCAGGGGGATCCGCAGGGCGGGTAACGAGCAGTACTTC. Encoded protein: CASRGIRRAGNEQYF.